This record looks at one T cell receptor (beta chain) sequence and its context. TCRB transcripts that were expressed got sequenced, as all of the isolated RNA had been reverse transcribed. Here immunoSEQ multiplex PCR was the method, and the copy in TCRdb shows in-frame clones only, minus some. This sample carries a few hundred thousand clones, 27% of them seen once, and the ten largest clones take 4%. This specimen belongs to a study of beta chain features in type 1 diabetes. Stem cell-like memory, regulatory, central memory and naive CD4+ cells were sorted via CD45RO/CCR7/CD25/CD127/CD95/CD27. Purities in excess of 95% were seen in all sorted populations. Germline lookup yields CDR1 ENHRY and CDR2 SYGVKD. V lost 9 bases to trimming and J lost 4 bases, with 22 bases between them. The CDR3 has 15 residues.

The receptor was derived from a man under 40 in good health. The chain couples TRBV10-3 to TRBJ2-7; D is perhaps TRBD1 or TRBD2 (7 bases each). The sample consisted of central memory CD4+ T cells from blood. The DNA for the CDR3 is TGTGCCATAGCGGGGCCAGGGGGAGGGGCGTACGAGCAGTACTTC. Translating gives CAIAGPGGGAYEQYF.